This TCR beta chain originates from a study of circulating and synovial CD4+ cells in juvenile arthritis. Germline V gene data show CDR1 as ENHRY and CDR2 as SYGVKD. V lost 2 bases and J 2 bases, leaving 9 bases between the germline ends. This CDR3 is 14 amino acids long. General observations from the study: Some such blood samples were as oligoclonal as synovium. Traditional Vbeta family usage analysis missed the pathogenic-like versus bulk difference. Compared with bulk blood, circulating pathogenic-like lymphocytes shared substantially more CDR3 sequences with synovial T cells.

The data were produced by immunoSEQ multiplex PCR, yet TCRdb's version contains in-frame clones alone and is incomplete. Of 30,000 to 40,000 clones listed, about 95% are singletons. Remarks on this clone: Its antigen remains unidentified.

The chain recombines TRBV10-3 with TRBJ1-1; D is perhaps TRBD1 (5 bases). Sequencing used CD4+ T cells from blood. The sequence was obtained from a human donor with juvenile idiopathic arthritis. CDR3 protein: CAISEPGTNTEAFF. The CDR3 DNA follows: TGTGCCATCAGTGAGCCGGGGACTAACACTGAAGCTTTCTTT.